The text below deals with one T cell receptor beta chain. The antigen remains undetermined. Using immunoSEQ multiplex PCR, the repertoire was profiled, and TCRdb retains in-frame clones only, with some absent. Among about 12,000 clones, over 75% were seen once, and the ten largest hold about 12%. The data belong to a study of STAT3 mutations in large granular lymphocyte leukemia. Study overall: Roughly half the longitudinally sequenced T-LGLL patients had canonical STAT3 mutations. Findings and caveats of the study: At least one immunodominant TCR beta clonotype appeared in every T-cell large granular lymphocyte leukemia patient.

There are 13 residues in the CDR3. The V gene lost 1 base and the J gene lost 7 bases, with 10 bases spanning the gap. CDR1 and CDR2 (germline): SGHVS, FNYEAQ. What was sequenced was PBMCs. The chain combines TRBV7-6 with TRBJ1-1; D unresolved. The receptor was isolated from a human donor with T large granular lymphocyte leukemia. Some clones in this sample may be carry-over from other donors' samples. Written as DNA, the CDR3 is TGTGCCAGCAGCTTAGTGATCGGTGGTGAAGCTTTCTTT. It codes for CASSLVIGGEAFF.